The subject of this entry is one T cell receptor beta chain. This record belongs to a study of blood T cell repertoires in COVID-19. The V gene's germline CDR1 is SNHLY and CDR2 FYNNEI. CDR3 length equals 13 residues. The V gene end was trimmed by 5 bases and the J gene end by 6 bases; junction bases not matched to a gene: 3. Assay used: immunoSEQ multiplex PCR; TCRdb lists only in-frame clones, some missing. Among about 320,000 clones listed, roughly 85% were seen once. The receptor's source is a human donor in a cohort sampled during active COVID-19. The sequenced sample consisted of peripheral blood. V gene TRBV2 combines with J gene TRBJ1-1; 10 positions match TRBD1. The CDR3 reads CASSRTGGPEAFF. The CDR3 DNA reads TGTGCCAGCAGTAGGACAGGGGGTCCTGAAGCTTTCTTT.